This is a list of T cell receptor beta chains from one sample in a study of T cells in Graves' hyperthyroidism and ophthalmopathy. From the multiplex PCR reads, TCRdb called clonotypes with MiXCR, one entry per CDR3 protein. The sample has more than 550,000 distinct CDR3 sequences; roughly a sixth are singletons. The sequenced sample was blood. The origin of the receptors is a man aged 45-65 years with Graves' hyperthyroidism. Both conserved end residues are part of each CDR3. D genes are given only for firm matches. A clone size is listed for some rows: how often the clone was seen (once, few, many), or a class if it is expanded.

cdr3_aa cdr3_nt d_call j_call v_call clone_size
CASSLYRGLGTQYF TGTGCCAGCAGTTTATATCGAGGGCTGGGGACCCAGTACTTC NA TRBJ2-5 TRBV28 NA
CASSLLSGTDTQYF TGTGCCAGCAGCTTGTTATCCGGCACAGATACGCAGTATTTT NA TRBJ2-3 TRBV7-3 NA
CASRKRGAGGHTGELFF TGTGCCAGCAGAAAGAGAGGAGCGGGAGGCCACACCGGGGAGCTGTTTTTT TRBD2 TRBJ2-2 TRBV12-3/TRBV12-4 few
CASIGSGRAINEQFF TGTGCCAGCATCGGTAGCGGGAGGGCCATTAATGAGCAGTTCTTC TRBD2 TRBJ2-1 TRBV7-2 NA
CSVLGRDEAFF TGCAGCGTTTTAGGGCGGGATGAAGCTTTCTTT NA TRBJ1-1 TRBV29-1 once
CATTRPTEDEQFF TGTGCCACCACCCGCCCGACCGAGGATGAGCAGTTCTTC NA TRBJ2-1 TRBV18 few
CASSRTTDKETQYF TGTGCCAGTAGCAGGACCACGGATAAAGAGACCCAGTACTTC NA TRBJ2-5 TRBV19 NA
CASFGGSNYGYTF TGTGCCAGCTTTGGGGGAAGCAACTATGGCTACACCTTC NA TRBJ1-2 TRBV2 NA
CATSVLLAAYEQYF TGTGCCACCAGTGTTCTCCTAGCGGCATACGAGCAGTACTTC TRBD2 TRBJ2-7 TRBV24-1 few
CASSRRGLAGESTDTQYF TGTGCCAGCAGCCGTAGGGGGCTAGCGGGGGAGAGCACAGATACGCAGTATTTT TRBD2 TRBJ2-3 TRBV9 NA
CASSLATSGANVLTF TGTGCCAGCAGCTTAGCTACCTCTGGGGCCAACGTCCTGACTTTC NA TRBJ2-6 TRBV7-9 few
CASSRSGLSSYEEYF TGTGCCAGCAGCCGTAGCGGTCTGAGCTCCTACGAGGAGTACTTC NA TRBJ2-7 TRBV5-8 NA
CASSVRVNTEAFF TGCGCCAGCAGTGTCAGGGTGAACACTGAAGCTTTCTTT NA TRBJ1-1 TRBV10-2 NA
CASSVGGGVNGYTF TGTGCCAGCAGTGTAGGAGGGGGCGTTAATGGCTACACCTTC TRBD1 TRBJ1-2 TRBV2 NA
CASSPDSLREAFF TGTGCCAGCAGCCCTGACAGCCTACGAGAAGCTTTCTTT NA TRBJ1-1 TRBV7-2 few
CATSRDRTGIYEQYF TGTGCCACCAGCAGAGACCGGACAGGGATTTACGAGCAGTACTTC TRBD1 TRBJ2-7 TRBV15 NA
CASSQDSVRTVDEQFF TGCGCCAGCAGCCAAGATTCGGTCCGGACGGTGGATGAGCAGTTCTTC NA TRBJ2-1 TRBV4-3 few
CASSFRTSGFSYEQYF TGTGCCAGCAGCTTCAGGACTAGCGGATTCTCCTACGAGCAGTACTTC TRBD2 TRBJ2-7 TRBV11-2 few
CASSLAVGSENTEAFF TGTGCCAGCAGTTTAGCAGTTGGTAGTGAGAACACTGAAGCTTTCTTT NA TRBJ1-1 TRBV28 many
CASSPTVSSYNEQFF TGTGCCAGCAGCCCTACTGTTAGCTCCTACAATGAGCAGTTCTTC NA TRBJ2-1 TRBV3-1 NA